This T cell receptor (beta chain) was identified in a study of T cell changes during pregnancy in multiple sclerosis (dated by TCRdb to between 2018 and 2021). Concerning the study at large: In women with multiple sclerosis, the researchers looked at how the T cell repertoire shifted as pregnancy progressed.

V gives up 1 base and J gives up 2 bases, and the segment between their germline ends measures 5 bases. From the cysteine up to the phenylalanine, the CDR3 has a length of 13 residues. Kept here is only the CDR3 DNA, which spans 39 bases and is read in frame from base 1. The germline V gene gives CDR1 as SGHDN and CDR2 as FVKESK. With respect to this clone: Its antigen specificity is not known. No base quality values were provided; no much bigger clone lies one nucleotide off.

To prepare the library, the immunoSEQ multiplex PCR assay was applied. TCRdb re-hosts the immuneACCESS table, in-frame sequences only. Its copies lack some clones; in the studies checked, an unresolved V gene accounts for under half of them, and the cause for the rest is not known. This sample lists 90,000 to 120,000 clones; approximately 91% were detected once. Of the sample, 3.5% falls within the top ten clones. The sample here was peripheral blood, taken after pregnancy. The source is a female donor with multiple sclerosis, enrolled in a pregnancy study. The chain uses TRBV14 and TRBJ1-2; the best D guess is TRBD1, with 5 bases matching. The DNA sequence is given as TGTGCCAGCAGCCAAGGACAGAACTATGGCTACACCTTC. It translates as CASSQGQNYGYTF.